A selection of T cell receptor beta chains follows, all from one sample in a study of T cells in narcolepsy. The table came from immunoSEQ multiplex PCR; TCRdb's copy has only in-frame clones and leaves some out. Of 21,000 or so clones detected, roughly 94% appear once; the ten largest clones hold approximately 1.2%. Source material: CD45RA- memory CD4+ T cells from PBMCs. These receptor sequences come from a human donor with narcolepsy. Both conserved end residues are part of each CDR3. The D gene is left open where the match is weak. Some rows mark clone size as missing; the rest say once, few, many or name a class of expanded clone.

d_call	v_call	j_call	clone_size	cdr3_aa	cdr3_nt
.	TRBV2	TRBJ1-4	.	CASSWYEKLFF	TGTGCCAGCAGTTGGTATGAAAAACTGTTTTTT
.	TRBV7-2	TRBJ2-2	.	CASSFTGGPGELFF	TGTGCCAGCAGCTTTACCGGGGGCCCCGGGGAGCTGTTTTTT
TRBD2	TRBV6-5	TRBJ2-7	.	CASSYFTSGGYEQYF	TGTGCCAGCAGTTACTTTACTAGCGGGGGATACGAGCAGTACTTC
TRBD2	TRBV6-6	TRBJ2-2	.	CASSFGTSGVLFF	TGTGCCAGCAGTTTCGGGACTAGCGGGGTACTGTTTTTT
.	TRBV10-3	TRBJ1-2	.	CAISPDPNYGYTF	TGTGCCATCAGTCCCGACCCAAACTATGGCTACACCTTC
.	TRBV10-3	TRBJ1-1	.	CATAQGSTEAFF	TGTGCCACCGCTCAGGGGAGCACTGAAGCTTTCTTT
TRBD1	TRBV6-1	TRBJ2-7	.	CASTRDSLSYEQYF	TGTGCCAGCACACGGGACAGCTTATCCTACGAGCAGTACTTC
TRBD2	TRBV19	TRBJ2-7	.	CASSYGLAGGLGLEQYF	TGTGCCAGTAGTTACGGACTAGCGGGAGGACTGGGTCTCGAGCAGTACTTC
.	TRBV21-1	TRBJ2-7	.	CASSKWTGGLAEEMRPTF	TGTGCCAGCAGCAAGTGGACAGGGGGACTAGCGGAAGAGATGAGGCCAACTTTC
.	TRBV7-6	TRBJ1-5	.	CASSAQGNQPQHF	TGTGCCAGCAGCGCGCAGGGGAATCAGCCCCAGCATTTT
.	TRBV18	TRBJ2-2	.	CASSPTNRELFF	TGTGCCAGCTCACCGACAAACAGGGAGCTGTTTTTT
.	TRBV6-1	TRBJ1-1	.	CASTRMNTEAFF	TGTGCCAGCACCCGGATGAACACTGAAGCTTTCTTT
.	TRBV6-1	TRBJ2-1	.	CASSDAAQAYNEQFF	TGTGCCAGCAGTGACGCGGCACAAGCGTACAATGAGCAGTTCTTC
TRBD1	TRBV28	TRBJ2-7	.	CASSFNRWDRASYEQYF	TGTGCCAGCAGTTTTAACCGGTGGGACAGGGCCTCCTACGAGCAGTACTTC
.	TRBV5-1	TRBJ2-5	once	CASSNWGLQETQYF	TGCGCCAGCAGTAATTGGGGACTGCAAGAGACCCAGTACTTC
TRBD2	TRBV6-5	TRBJ2-7	.	CASTRTSGRGEQYF	TGTGCCAGCACCAGGACTAGCGGGAGAGGTGAGCAGTACTTC
TRBD2	TRBV5-1	TRBJ2-1	.	CASSLAPGASGHYNEQFF	TGCGCCAGCAGCTTGGCCCCCGGGGCTAGCGGGCACTACAATGAGCAGTTCTTC
.	TRBV5-8	TRBJ1-2	.	CASSLINVGGYTF	TGTGCCAGCAGTCTAATCAATGTGGGAGGCTACACCTTC
.	TRBV19	TRBJ2-1	.	CASSSSGPRRDEQFF	TGTGCCAGTAGTAGTAGCGGACCCCGGAGGGATGAGCAGTTCTTC
.	TRBV30	TRBJ2-5	.	CAWTTGGETQYF	TGTGCCTGGACGACAGGTGGAGAGACCCAGTACTTC
TRBD1	TRBV9	TRBJ1-1	.	CASSQGAAMNTEAFF	TGTGCCAGCAGCCAGGGGGCAGCTATGAACACTGAAGCTTTCTTT
.	TRBV6-5	TRBJ1-2	.	CASSPDPLLGYTF	TGTGCCAGCAGCCCCGACCCCCTTTTAGGCTACACCTTC
.	TRBV27	TRBJ2-5	.	CASRMGQGKATQYF	TGTGCCAGCAGGATGGGGCAGGGAAAAGCGACCCAGTACTTC
.	TRBV15	TRBJ1-1	once	CATSREGAHTEAFF	TGTGCCACCAGCAGAGAAGGGGCCCACACTGAAGCTTTCTTT
.	TRBV2	TRBJ1-2	few	CASSTLNYGYTF	TGTGCCAGCAGTACTCTTAACTATGGCTACACCTTC
.	TRBV6-5	TRBJ2-3	.	CASTNADTQYF	TGTGCCAGCACCAATGCAGATACGCAGTATTTT
.	TRBV5-6	TRBJ2-7	.	CASSPRRELPNYEQYF	TGTGCCAGCAGCCCCCGGAGGGAATTACCAAACTACGAGCAGTACTTC
TRBD1	TRBV5-6	TRBJ1-5	.	CASSEGQGLNQPQHF	TGTGCCAGCAGCGAGGGACAGGGACTCAATCAGCCCCAGCATTTT
TRBD1	TRBV18	TRBJ2-7	.	CASSSGTGGYEQYF	TGTGCCAGCTCAAGTGGCACAGGGGGCTACGAGCAGTACTTC
.	TRBV2	TRBJ2-1	.	CASRARTDPYNEQFF	TGTGCCAGCAGGGCCCGGACAGACCCCTACAATGAGCAGTTCTTC
.	TRBV28	TRBJ1-2	once	CASSGAGRRVYGYTF	TGTGCCAGCAGTGGGGCAGGTCGAAGGGTCTATGGCTACACCTTC
.	TRBV18	TRBJ2-7	.	CASSPVADGIRLVPASEQYF	TGTGCCAGCTCACCAGTAGCGGACGGCATACGACTAGTCCCGGCCTCCGAGCAGTACTTC
TRBD1	TRBV10-3	TRBJ1-1	.	CAISRQGSEAFF	TGTGCCATCAGTCGACAGGGATCGGAAGCTTTCTTT
TRBD2	TRBV11-2	TRBJ2-3	.	CASGVAGRTDTQYF	TGTGCAAGCGGGGTAGCGGGGCGCACAGATACGCAGTATTTT
.	TRBV6-1	TRBJ2-7	.	CATLNEDYYEQYF	TGTGCCACCCTTAACGAGGACTACTACGAGCAGTACTTC
.	TRBV5-1	TRBJ1-3	once	CASSLGSSGNTIYF	TGCGCCAGCAGCCTAGGAAGCTCTGGAAACACCATATATTTT
.	TRBV21-1	TRBJ1-5	.	CASRGLGQMGNQPQHF	TGTGCCAGCAGGGGGTTGGGACAGATGGGAAATCAGCCCCAGCATTTT
TRBD1	TRBV28	TRBJ1-5	.	CASSFRGQGFQPQHF	TGTGCCAGCAGTTTTCGGGGACAGGGATTCCAGCCCCAGCATTTT
TRBD1	TRBV6-1	TRBJ2-5	.	CASSTRTGGQETQYF	TGTGCCAGCAGTACCCGGACAGGGGGCCAAGAGACCCAGTACTTC
.	TRBV7-2	TRBJ2-1	.	CASSKSSYNEQFF	TGTGCCAGCAGCAAGAGCTCCTACAATGAGCAGTTCTTC
TRBD2	TRBV11-2	TRBJ2-1	.	CASSRDAGGSYNEQFF	TGTGCCAGCAGCCGTGATGCGGGAGGGTCCTACAATGAGCAGTTCTTC
.	TRBV7-2	TRBJ2-7	.	CASSSRAGAHEQYF	TGTGCCAGCAGCTCCCGGGCGGGCGCCCACGAGCAGTACTTC
.	TRBV19	TRBJ2-2	.	CASIPTGWRRTGELFF	TGTGCCAGTATCCCCACGGGCTGGAGGAGAACCGGGGAGCTGTTTTTT
.	TRBV21-1	TRBJ1-5	.	CASRHRCNQPQHF	TGTGCCAGCAGACACAGATGCAATCAGCCCCAGCATTTT
TRBD2	TRBV7-2	TRBJ2-7	.	CASSLVAGGGTYEQYF	TGTGCCAGCAGCTTAGTAGCGGGGGGGGGCACCTACGAGCAGTACTTC